The 32 T cell receptor beta chains below come from one sample, sequenced in a study of chemoradiotherapy in HPV16-positive cancers. The data were produced by immunoSEQ multiplex PCR, yet TCRdb's version contains in-frame clones alone and is incomplete. The repertoire holds nearly 35,000 clones, with over 80% as singletons. The specimen was blood, collected from a patient who underwent chemoradiotherapy. Source of these receptors: a human donor with HPV-associated anogenital cancer.

The chain employs TRBV5-6 and TRBJ2-7; D tentatively reads TRBD1 or TRBD2 (5 bases each). V lost 0 bases and J 1 base, leaving 8 bases between the germline ends. CDR3 length: 14 amino acids. Germline V gene lookup returns CDR1 SGHDT and CDR2 YYEEEE. For the CDR3, the DNA is TGTGCCAGCAGCTTGGGGGGGTCATCCTACGAGCAGTACTTC. Translation: CASSLGGSSYEQYF.

J is TRBJ2-1 and V is TRBV4-1; TRBD1 or TRBD2 may be the D gene (5 bases each). The CDR3 covers 17 residues. The germline gives CDR1 MGHRA, CDR2 YSYEKL. V shed 4 bases and J shed 0 bases, with 16 bases lying between them. In DNA form, the CDR3 reads TGCGCCAGCAGCCTCCAGGACACCGGGACCTCCTACAATGAGCAGTTCTTC. It translates to CASSLQDTGTSYNEQFF.

This chain connects TRBV18 to TRBJ1-1, with a possible D match to TRBD1 (5 bases). The CDR3 is 15 residues long. The ends were cut back, 3 bases at V and 0 bases at J, with 11 bases in the middle. Germline V CDR1 and CDR2: KGHSH, LQKENI. CDR3 residues: CASSPGQGMNTEAFF. CDR3 in DNA: TGTGCCAGCTCACCGGGGCAAGGTATGAACACTGAAGCTTTCTTT.

The chain is built from TRBV9 and TRBJ2-1; 11 nucleotides match TRBD2. The CDR3 covers 19 residues. CDR1 is SGDLS, CDR2 YYNGEE, per germline. The trim removed 4 bases at V and 3 bases at J, leaving 15 bases unmatched. This chain's CDR3 is CASSPGGGAGTSGYNEQFF. CDR3 in DNA: TGTGCCAGCAGCCCCGGGGGGGGCGCAGGGACTAGCGGCTACAATGAGCAGTTCTTC.

The genes are TRBV4-1 and TRBJ1-2, with unresolved D. The germline gives CDR1 MGHRA, CDR2 YSYEKL. Trimming removed 1 base at V and 1 base at J, with 13 bases between. The CDR3 sequence is 16 residues long. The CDR3 loop is CASSQGSGRGNYGYTF. DNA for the CDR3: TGCGCCAGCAGCCAAGGGTCGGGGAGAGGTAACTATGGCTACACCTTC.

This chain links TRBV5-5 with TRBJ1-1; D is uncertain. The CDR3 totals 17 residues. CDR1 SGHKS and CDR2 YYEKEE come from the germline V gene (reference sequence). V shed 4 bases and J shed 1 base, with 20 bases lying between them. The CDR3 protein is CASSPTPEVKGNTEAFF. The CDR3 coding sequence is TGTGCCAGCAGCCCCACCCCTGAAGTAAAAGGGAACACTGAAGCTTTCTTT.

The chain links TRBV2 to TRBJ1-2; the D gene is possibly TRBD1 (5 bases). This CDR3 comprises 18 residues. CDR1 is SNHLY, CDR2 FYNNEI, per germline. V was pared by 0 bases and J by 8 bases, with 25 bases between. The CDR3 is CASSEAQSVTASVRGYTF. CDR3 in DNA: TGTGCCAGCAGTGAAGCGCAAAGTGTGACAGCCTCCGTTCGAGGCTACACCTTC. Supplemented by reference TRBV2 and TRBJ1-2, the full variable domain reads EPEVTQTPSHQVTQMGQEVILRCVPISNHLYFYWYRQILGQKVEFLVSFYNNEISEKSEIFDDQFSVERPDGSNFTLKIRSTKLEDSAMYFCASSEAQSVTASVRGYTFGSGTRLTVV.

As DNA, the CDR3 is TGTGCCAGCAGCTTGGGACAGGGAAACACCGGGGAGCTGTTTTTT. It translates to CASSLGQGNTGELFF. The V and J genes are TRBV7-9 and TRBJ2-2; 9 bases agree with TRBD1. Germline CDR1 reads SEHNR; CDR2 reads FQNEAQ (reference sequence). CDR3 length: 15 residues. With V trimmed by 3 bases and J by 2 bases, 1 base remained unmatched.

The V gene is TRBV7-8, the J gene TRBJ1-5, with a tentative D call TRBD1 (5 bases). Trimming stripped 2 bases from V and 5 bases from J, with 10 bases between. This CDR3 is 14 amino acids long. From germline, CDR1 is SGHVS and CDR2 FQNEAQ. The CDR3 coding sequence is TGTGCCAGCAGCTTATTAGGGGCCCATCAGCCCCAGCATTTT. Its translation: CASSLLGAHQPQHF.

The V and J genes are TRBV18 and TRBJ1-5, with 8 bases matching TRBD1. V lost 4 bases and J lost 4; bases outside the gene matches: 3. From germline, CDR1 is KGHSH and CDR2 LQKENI. The CDR3 contains 14 residues. The CDR3 DNA sequence: TGTGCCAGCTCACTCCGGACAGGGAATCAGCCCCAGCATTTT. Translation gives CASSLRTGNQPQHF.

This clone has only one observation. The rearrangement links TRBV14 to TRBJ1-1; D unresolved. Looked up from germline, CDR1 is SGHDN and CDR2 is FVKESK. CDR3 size: 15 residues. Trimming took off 0 bases at V and 2 bases at J, with 10 bases between the two ends. The CDR3: CASSQDRRTNTEAFF. In nucleotides, the CDR3 is TGTGCCAGCAGCCAAGATCGACGGACCAACACTGAAGCTTTCTTT. Complete variable domain (other parts from reference TRBV14 and TRBJ1-1): EAGVTQFPSHSVIEKGQTVTLRCDPISGHDNLYWYRRVMGKEIKFLLHFVKESKQDESGMPNNRFLAERTGGTYSTLKVQPAELEDSGVYFCASSQDRRTNTEAFFGQGTRLTVV.

The chain carries TRBV6-1 and TRBJ1-1; 7 positions match TRBD1. Germline loops: CDR1 MNHNS, CDR2 SASEGT. V lost 7 bases to trimming and J lost 5 bases; unmatched junction nucleotides: 13. The CDR3 is made up of 15 amino acids. The CDR3 nucleotides read TGTGCCAGCACCACAGGTCGGCAGGGGGGGACTGAAGCTTTCTTT. The encoded protein is CASTTGRQGGTEAFF.

This chain uses TRBV5-4 with TRBJ1-1; D is undetermined. The CDR3 extends over 14 amino acids. V gave up 3 bases and J gave up 4 bases, with 13 bases separating them. CDR1 and CDR2 from the germline V gene are SGHNT and YYREEE (reference sequence). CDR3: CASSSAGQTTEAFF. CDR3 bases: TGTGCCAGCAGCTCGGCCGGTCAGACCACTGAAGCTTTCTTT.

The J gene is TRBJ2-7, the V gene TRBV21-1; no check of the table's D call, TRBD1, against the DNA was made. TRBV21-1 is listed as a pseudogene. CDR3 length equals 15 residues. CDR3 in amino acids: CASSKVGQGLYEQYF. The CDR3 DNA reads as TGTGCCAGCAGCAAAGTTGGGCAGGGCTTGTACGAGCAGTACTTC.

V gene TRBV7-9 combines with J gene TRBJ1-1; D ambiguous. Germline V CDR1 and CDR2: SEHNR, FQNEAQ (reference sequence). V was cut by 4 bases and J by 6 bases, with 9 bases left in between. The CDR3 extends over 12 amino acids. CDR3 coding DNA: TGTGCCAGCAGCTCCAAGCGGCCTGAAGCTTTCTTT. Its protein product is CASSSKRPEAFF.

This chain links TRBV5-1 with TRBJ2-5; 8 bases line up with TRBD1. The DNA matches TRBJ2-7 better at its end, which makes the J call doubtful. Germline V gives CDR1 SGHRS, CDR2 YFSETQ. CDR3 size: 16 residues. The chain's CDR3 is CASSPGDRLHSYEQYF. The CDR3 bases are TGCGCCAGCAGCCCTGGGGACAGGCTCCACTCCTACGAGCAGTACTTC.

The CDR3 reads CASSFLAGGRTDTQYF. CDR3 nucleotide sequence: TGTGCCAGCAGCTTCCTAGCGGGGGGACGAACAGATACGCAGTATTTT. This sequence joins TRBV5-4 and TRBJ2-3; 11 bases agree with TRBD2. The length of the CDR3 is 16 residues. Per germline, CDR1 SGHNT and CDR2 YYREEE (reference sequence). V was clipped by 2 bases and J by 3 bases; unmatched bases: 5.

The chain combines TRBV7-9 with TRBJ2-7; maybe TRBD1 (5 bases). Germline loops: CDR1 SEHNR, CDR2 FQNEAQ (reference sequence). V dropped 1 base and J dropped 2 bases, with 9 bases sitting between them. This CDR3 is 14 amino acids long. The CDR3 reads CASSLGQRPYEQYF. CDR3 coding DNA: TGTGCCAGCAGCTTAGGACAGAGACCCTACGAGCAGTACTTC.

The V call is TRBV5-1, the J call TRBJ2-2, with D perhaps TRBD1 (5 bases). This CDR3 has 16 amino acids. Between the trimmed V and J ends, which lost 4 bases and 2 bases, there was a span of 15 bases. Germline V gene data show CDR1 as SGHRS and CDR2 as YFSETQ. The CDR3, as DNA: TGCGCCAGCAGCCTATCGCCGACAGCTAACACCGGGGAGCTGTTTTTT. Its protein is CASSLSPTANTGELFF.

This clone has only one observation. V is TRBV7-8 and J is TRBJ1-5; tentatively, D is TRBD1 (5 bases). CDR3 length: 15 amino acids. Germline V CDR1 and CDR2: SGHVS, FQNEAQ. The germline V and J ends were trimmed by 4 bases and 6 bases, with 16 bases remaining between them. The CDR3, as DNA: TGTGCCAGCAGCTCGGGAGGGGTTTGGCGTCAGCCCCAGCATTTT. It translates to CASSSGGVWRQPQHF.

V is TRBV19 and J is TRBJ2-1, with D unclear. CDR1 LNHDA and CDR2 SQIVND come from the germline V gene (reference sequence). This CDR3 spans 15 amino acids. Trimming took off 3 bases at V and 1 base at J, with 10 bases between the two ends. The CDR3 sequence: CASSIRTVSYNEQFF. CDR3 coding DNA: TGTGCCAGTAGTATTCGGACGGTGTCCTACAATGAGCAGTTCTTC.

This sequence joins TRBV5-4 and TRBJ1-1; maybe TRBD1 (6 bases). Trimming pared 4 bases from V and 5 bases from J, leaving 15 bases between. This CDR3 contains 14 residues. Germline V gene lookup returns CDR1 SGHNT and CDR2 YYREEE (reference sequence). CDR3 nucleotide sequence: TGTGCCAGCAGCGACGTACAGGGAGCGACTGAAGCTTTCTTT. This codes for CASSDVQGATEAFF.

The V and J genes are TRBV27 and TRBJ1-1; perhaps TRBD1 as D (6 bases). This CDR3 comprises 12 residues. The germline gives CDR1 MNHEY, CDR2 SMNVEV (reference sequence). V was shortened by 8 bases and J by 9 bases, with 16 bases between the two germline ends. CDR3: CASYVPGGKAFF. DNA of the CDR3: TGTGCCAGCTATGTCCCTGGGGGCAAAGCTTTCTTT.

Only a few counts were recorded for this clone. The chain joins TRBV18 to TRBJ2-2; D unclear. V lost 6 bases and J 9 bases, leaving 14 bases between the germline ends. The CDR3 has 13 residues. Germline-derived CDR1 and CDR2 are KGHSH and LQKENI. The CDR3: CASSENPVRELFF. The CDR3 region has the DNA TGTGCCAGCTCCGAGAATCCAGTCAGGGAGCTGTTTTTT.

The chain has TRBV5-1 and TRBJ1-2; D gene unclear. CDR1 is SGHRS, CDR2 YFSETQ, per germline. This CDR3 is built from 13 residues. V was trimmed by 0 bases and J by 4 bases, leaving 7 bases between them. In nucleotides, the CDR3 is TGCGCCAGCAGCTTGGGGACGATCTATGGCTACACCTTC. The encoded protein is CASSLGTIYGYTF. The complete variable domain, with remaining parts taken from reference TRBV5-1 and TRBJ1-2, reads KAGVTQTPRYLIKTRGQQVTLSCSPISGHRSVSWYQQTPGQGLQFLFEYFSETQRNKGNFPGRFSGRQFSNSRSEMNVSTLELGDSALYLCASSLGTIYGYTFGSGTRLTVV.

This chain uses TRBV10-3 with TRBJ2-1; D is ambiguous. The V end was cut by 2 bases, the J end by 2 bases, with 13 bases between. Germline V gene lookup returns CDR1 ENHRY and CDR2 SYGVKD. The CDR3 loop spans 16 amino acids. This CDR3 is CAISELGSSPYNEQFF. The CDR3 bases are TGTGCCATCAGTGAGCTCGGCAGTAGTCCCTACAATGAGCAGTTCTTC.

The chain joins TRBV7-2 to TRBJ1-5; D unclear. Trimming cost V 5 bases and J 3 bases, with 8 bases left between them. Germline lookup yields CDR1 SGHTA and CDR2 FQGNSA. The CDR3 spans 13 residues. The CDR3 DNA is TGTGCCAGCAGCACGGGCACCAATCAGCCCCAGCATTTT. Translated, it gives CASSTGTNQPQHF.

This rearrangement joins TRBV5-6 to TRBJ2-1; perhaps TRBD1 as D (6 bases). V lost 1 base and J lost 5, with 16 bases in between. This CDR3 is built from 16 residues. Germline values: CDR1 SGHDT, CDR2 YYEEEE. DNA of the CDR3: TGTGCCAGCAGCTTGTTTCAGACAGGATCGAACAATGAGCAGTTCTTC. Translation: CASSLFQTGSNNEQFF. Using reference TRBV5-6 and TRBJ2-1 for the parts outside the CDR3, the full variable domain is DAGVTQSPTHLIKTRGQQVTLRCSPKSGHDTVSWYQQALGQGPQFIFQYYEEEERQRGNFPDRFSGHQFPNYSSELNVNALLLGDSALYLCASSLFQTGSNNEQFFGPGTRLTVL.

The chain combines TRBV4-2 with TRBJ2-7; TRBD1 is a possible D gene (6 bases). In germline, CDR1 is LGHNA, CDR2 YNFKEQ. V gave up 1 base and J gave up 1 base, with 8 bases separating them. This CDR3 region has 14 residues. This CDR3 is CASSQVGQSYEQYF. CDR3 nucleotide sequence: TGTGCCAGCAGCCAAGTCGGACAGTCCTACGAGCAGTACTTC.

This rearrangement joins TRBV4-3 to TRBJ1-1; no firm D call. Germline CDR1 and CDR2: LGHNA and YSLEER. This CDR3 has 15 amino acids. V was cut by 1 base and J by 1 base, with 10 bases left in between. Here the CDR3 DNA reads TGCGCCAGCAGCCAAGCGGGTTCCGGGAACACTGAAGCTTTCTTT. Protein sequence: CASSQAGSGNTEAFF.

The genes are TRBV18 and TRBJ2-5; D is unclear. The V and J ends lost 3 bases and 3 bases respectively, with 14 bases between them. Germline V gene data show CDR1 as KGHSH and CDR2 as LQKENI. This CDR3 contains 15 residues. DNA of the CDR3: TGTGCCAGCTCACCCGAACCAATCCGAGAAGAGACCCAGTACTTC. Its protein is CASSPEPIREETQYF.

The chain joins TRBV29-1 to TRBJ2-6; D gene unclear. The V and J ends lost 5 bases and 5 bases respectively, with 22 bases between them. CDR1 and CDR2 (germline): SQVTM, ANQGSEA. The CDR3 length is 17 residues. The CDR3 region is CSVYRQSIQSRANVLTF. DNA of the CDR3: TGCAGCGTTTACCGGCAAAGCATACAAAGTCGGGCCAACGTCCTGACTTTC.